The 25 T cell receptor beta chains below were found in one sample sequenced in a study of blood T cell repertoires in COVID-19. The repertoire was sequenced with immunoSEQ multiplex PCR; TCRdb's copy has only in-frame clones and lacks some. The sample gives about 50,000 clones, roughly 80% of which show up once; about 15% is in the top ten. The source material was peripheral blood. The receptors stem from a man between 65 and 85 years old with active COVID-19.

The chain joins TRBV12-3 or TRBV12-4 to TRBJ1-4; unclear D gene. The V gene lost 2 bases and the J gene lost 7 bases, with 8 bases spanning the gap. The CDR3 is 13 residues long. In DNA form, the CDR3 reads TGTGCCAGCAGTTTAAATCAGGTTGAAAAACTGTTTTTT. Encoded protein: CASSLNQVEKLFF.

This clone was observed a single time. The rearrangement joins TRBV4-3 to TRBJ2-1, with a tentative D call TRBD1 (6 bases). CDR3 length: 16 residues. Germline lookup yields CDR1 LGHNA and CDR2 YSLEER. V was trimmed by 0 bases and J by 5 bases, leaving 14 bases between them. In nucleotides, the CDR3 is TGCGCCAGCAGCCAAGAATGGGGGCAAGAACACAATGAGCAGTTCTTC. Translated: CASSQEWGQEHNEQFF.

The genes are TRBV5-6 and TRBJ2-5; 9 bases match TRBD1. The junction had 10 bases not matched to a gene; V was cut back by 0 bases and J by 4 bases. CDR1 is SGHDT and CDR2 is YYEEEE in the germline V gene. The CDR3 totals 17 residues. Here the CDR3 reads CASSLVWGQGRGETQYF. CDR3 bases: TGTGCCAGCAGCTTGGTTTGGGGACAGGGCCGTGGAGAGACCCAGTACTTC.

The chain carries TRBV7-3 and TRBJ2-1; 12 positions agree with TRBD2. The J segment lost 6 bases and the V segment lost 5 bases, leaving 5 bases of the junction unmatched. Germline loops: CDR1 SGHTA, CDR2 FQGTGA. The CDR3 length is 15 residues. This CDR3 reads CASSPGLAGINEQFF. CDR3 DNA: TGTGCCAGCAGCCCGGGACTAGCGGGTATCAATGAGCAGTTCTTC.

The DNA of the CDR3 is TGTGCCACCAGCACAACCAGGACTAGCGGACTCTACGAGCAGTACTTC. Amino acids: CATSTTRTSGLYEQYF. This chain links TRBV15 with TRBJ2-7, with 10 bases lining up with TRBD2. The V gene's germline CDR1 is LNHNV and CDR2 YYDKDF (reference sequence). V gave up 4 bases and J gave up 3 bases; unmatched junction bases: 9. This CDR3 spans 16 amino acids.

The J gene is TRBJ2-3, the V gene TRBV7-9; D is unclear. This CDR3 contains 15 residues. With 3 bases removed from V and 3 bases from J, the gap between germline ends came to 13 bases. The germline gives CDR1 SEHNR, CDR2 FQNEAQ (reference sequence). This CDR3 is CASSLSRGKTDTQYF. CDR3 DNA: TGTGCCAGCAGCTTGTCTCGAGGTAAGACAGATACGCAGTATTTT.

The CDR3 sequence is CASSQGGHGTYEQYF. The CDR3 DNA reads TGTGCCAGCAGCCAAGGGGGGCATGGGACCTACGAGCAGTACTTC. The chain uses TRBV14 and TRBJ2-7, with D perhaps TRBD1 (6 bases). Germline-derived CDR1 and CDR2 are SGHDN and FVKESK. Trimming cost V 1 base and J 2 bases, with 12 bases left between them. CDR3 length: 15 residues.

J is TRBJ1-1 and V is TRBV7-2; TRBD1 is a possible D gene (5 bases). Germline V gives CDR1 SGHTA, CDR2 FQGNSA. Trimming took off 6 bases at V and 5 bases at J, with 13 bases between the two ends. CDR3 length equals 13 residues. The CDR3 DNA reads as TGTGCCAGCAGGGAATTCCAGGGAACTGAAGCTTTCTTT. It codes for CASREFQGTEAFF.

The rearrangement uses TRBV19 and TRBJ2-4; weak D call: TRBD2 (6 bases). Germline V gene data show CDR1 as LNHDA and CDR2 as SQIVND (reference sequence). With 2 bases removed from V and 7 bases from J, the gap between germline ends came to 12 bases. This CDR3 has 14 amino acids. In DNA form, the CDR3 reads TGTGCCAGTAGTATATCTGGGAGGACGAACATTCAGTACTTC. Its translation: CASSISGRTNIQYF.

This chain uses TRBV6-5 with TRBJ1-4; D gene ambiguous. V was cut by 7 bases and J by 8 bases, with 20 bases left in between. Germline V gives CDR1 MNHEY, CDR2 SVGAGI. The CDR3 runs 15 residues. The CDR3 reads CASTHGRVEMEKLFF. As DNA, the CDR3 is TGTGCCAGCACCCACGGTCGGGTGGAAATGGAAAAACTGTTTTTT.

V usage is TRBV29-1 and J usage is TRBJ2-5, with D possibly TRBD1 on 6 matching bases. Trimming cost V 2 bases and J 4 bases, with 11 bases left between them. Germline CDR1 reads SQVTM; CDR2 reads ANQGSEA. The CDR3 consists of 13 residues. CDR3 in amino acids: CSVEYGRGETQYF. In nucleotides, the CDR3 is TGCAGCGTTGAATACGGCAGGGGAGAGACCCAGTACTTC.

This rearrangement joins TRBV27 to TRBJ1-1; D not resolved. Germline V CDR1 and CDR2: MNHEY, SMNVEV (reference sequence). V dropped 2 bases and J dropped 5 bases, with 9 bases sitting between them. The CDR3 is made up of 13 amino acids. The CDR3 DNA reads TGTGCCAGCAGTTTAGTAACCGGGACTGAAGCTTTCTTT. Amino acids: CASSLVTGTEAFF.

This sequence joins TRBV29-1 and TRBJ1-2; no clear D. Germline V CDR1 and CDR2: SQVTM, ANQGSEA. CDR3 length: 14 amino acids. Trimming stripped 1 base from V and 3 bases from J, with 12 bases between. CDR3 bases: TGCAGCGTTGAAGGAGAAGGACTCGACTATGGCTACACCTTC. This codes for CSVEGEGLDYGYTF.

This chain joins TRBV5-1 and TRBJ2-2; D gene uncertain. V lost 0 bases to trimming and J lost 5 bases, with 11 bases between them. The CDR3 is 15 residues long. Germline V gene lookup returns CDR1 SGHRS and CDR2 YFSETQ. In nucleotides, the CDR3 is TGCGCCAGCAGCTTGGACAGAAGAACTACCGGGGAGCTGTTTTTT. It specifies CASSLDRRTTGELFF.

The chain links TRBV15 to TRBJ1-1; D might be TRBD1 (6 bases). The V end lost 5 bases, the J end lost 0 bases, and 10 bases lay between the germline ends. Germline V CDR1 and CDR2: LNHNV, YYDKDF (reference sequence). The CDR3 contains 14 residues. For the CDR3, the DNA is TGTGCCACCAGCTTACAGGGCATGAACACTGAAGCTTTCTTT. Its translation: CATSLQGMNTEAFF.

For the CDR3, the DNA is TGTGCCAGCAGCCAAACGGGACTAGCCCCCCATGAGCAGTTCTTC. It yields the protein CASSQTGLAPHEQFF. The V and J genes are TRBV7-3 and TRBJ2-1, with TRBD2 identical over 9 bases. The germline gives CDR1 SGHTA, CDR2 FQGTGA. The ends lost 5 bases at V and 8 bases at J; junction bases unmatched: 10. The CDR3 length is 15 residues. The whole variable domain, filled in from reference TRBV7-3 and TRBJ2-1, reads GAGVSQTPSNKVTEKGKYVELRCDPISGHTALYWYRQSLGQGPEFLIYFQGTGAADDSGLPNDRFFAVRPEGSVSTLKIQRTERGDSAVYLCASSQTGLAPHEQFFGPGTRLTVL.

The V gene is TRBV7-9, the J gene TRBJ1-4; 7 bases agree with TRBD1. The CDR3 covers 17 residues. V dropped 6 bases and J dropped 5; count of bases not matched to a gene: 15. CDR1 and CDR2 (germline): SEHNR, FQNEAQ (reference sequence). CDR3 amino acids: CASRNDPSGTANEKLFF. CDR3 coding DNA: TGTGCCAGCAGAAACGACCCTTCCGGGACAGCGAATGAAAAACTGTTTTTT.

The genes are TRBV5-1 and TRBJ2-7; 7 bases fit TRBD2. The CDR3 length is 14 residues. Germline V CDR1 and CDR2: SGHRS, YFSETQ. The V segment lost 5 bases and the J segment 2 bases; nucleotides outside the gene matches: 7. CDR3 bases: TGCGCCAGCAGGGTACTAGCGACCACCTACGAGCAGTACTTC. It codes for CASRVLATTYEQYF.

The V gene is TRBV9, the J gene TRBJ1-2; the D is unclear. The germline V and J ends were trimmed by 0 bases and 2 bases, with 11 bases remaining between them. This CDR3 is 15 amino acids long. The germline gives CDR1 SGDLS, CDR2 YYNGEE. The CDR3 DNA follows: TGTGCCAGCAGCGTAGGTCCAAGCTCCAACTATGGCTACACCTTC. This codes for CASSVGPSSNYGYTF. Using reference TRBV9 and TRBJ1-2 for the parts outside the CDR3, the full variable domain is DSGVTQTPKHLITATGQRVTLRCSPRSGDLSVYWYQQSLDQGLQFLIQYYNGEERAKGNILERFSAQQFPDLHSELNLSSLELGDSALYFCASSVGPSSNYGYTFGSGTRLTVV.

V is TRBV21-1 and J is TRBJ1-6; the table names TRBD1, a call not compared with the DNA. TRBV21-1 is noted as a pseudogene. This CDR3 is 18 amino acids long. CDR3 DNA: TGTGCCAGCATCCTAGGGAACAGGTTCGATTGGGATAATTCACCCCTCCACTTT. It translates to CASILGNRFDWDNSPLHF.

V is TRBV18 and J is TRBJ2-3; 9 nucleotides align to TRBD2. The germline gives CDR1 KGHSH, CDR2 LQKENI. The CDR3 contains 17 residues. Trimming cost V 2 bases and J 5 bases; bases outside gene matches: 11. CDR3 residues: CASSPTAAGGPGDTQYF. DNA of the CDR3: TGTGCCAGCTCACCAACCGCGGCGGGAGGGCCGGGAGATACGCAGTATTTT. The full variable domain, with the rest looked up from reference TRBV18 and TRBJ2-3, is NAGVMQNPRHLVRRRGQEARLRCSPMKGHSHVYWYRQLPEEGLKFMVYLQKENIIDESGMPKERFSAEFPKEGPSILRIQQVVRGDSAAYFCASSPTAAGGPGDTQYFGPGTRLTVL.

The chain links TRBV7-2 to TRBJ2-3; D perhaps matches TRBD1 (5 bases). Germline loops: CDR1 SGHTA, CDR2 FQGNSA. Trimming took off 2 bases at V and 3 bases at J, with 12 bases between the two ends. The CDR3 is 15 residues long. CDR3 DNA: TGTGCCAGCAGCTTAAGACAGTTGAGGACAGATACGCAGTATTTT. Protein sequence: CASSLRQLRTDTQYF.

The chain couples TRBV18 to TRBJ1-4; 9 bases are shared with TRBD1. This CDR3 comprises 15 residues. V trimming: 8 bases; J trimming: 6 bases; junction bases outside the gene matches: 10. CDR1 KGHSH and CDR2 LQKENI come from the germline V gene. CDR3: CASASQGASYEKLFF. The CDR3 bases are TGTGCCAGCGCATCACAGGGGGCATCTTATGAAAAACTGTTTTTT.

This clone was seen at least ten times. The gene calls are TRBV4-1 and TRBJ2-7; 8 bases fit TRBD1. The CDR3 consists of 15 residues. The V gene's germline CDR1 is MGHRA and CDR2 YSYEKL. The trim removed 0 bases at V and 3 bases at J, leaving 4 bases unmatched. The CDR3 nucleotides read TGCGCCAGCAGCCAAGAGGGACAGGCGATCTACGAGCAGTACTTC. It translates to CASSQEGQAIYEQYF.

The chain recombines TRBV5-4 with TRBJ1-1; 8 bases are a match to TRBD1. This CDR3 is built from 14 residues. V was pared by 4 bases and J by 5 bases, with 7 bases of the junction left unmatched. Germline values: CDR1 SGHNT, CDR2 YYREEE (reference sequence). The CDR3 sequence is CASSLTGGGTEAFF. CDR3 bases: TGTGCCAGCAGCCTCACAGGGGGGGGAACTGAAGCTTTCTTT.